The 2 T cell receptor beta chains below were found in one sample sequenced in a study of shared T cell receptors in the human thymus. The method was immunoSEQ multiplex PCR; TCRdb's version includes in-frame clones alone and lacks a portion of them. Of hundreds of thousands of clones listed, more than 70% are singletons. These same data were also listed under a study on human thymus T cells.

Sequences were obtained from thymocytes. All receptors come from a boy under two years old with a congenital heart defect.

CDR3 nucleotides: TGTGCCAGCAGTGAAGCGCACGGACACATTGGAGATATGAACACTGAAGCTTTCTTT. This translates into CASSEAHGHIGDMNTEAFF. The V call is TRBV2, the J call TRBJ1-1, with a weak D call TRBD1 (5 bases). Germline CDR1 SNHLY, CDR2 FYNNEI. The CDR3 has 19 residues. V was clipped by 0 bases and J by 0 bases, with 20 bases between them.

The rearrangement uses TRBV13 and TRBJ2-4, with 11 bases that match TRBD2. Germline V gene lookup returns CDR1 PRHDT and CDR2 FYEKMQ (reference sequence). The CDR3 covers 16 residues. V lost 2 bases to trimming and J lost 4 bases; unmatched junction nucleotides: 4. CDR3 region: CASSLTTSGTKNIQYF. CDR3 nucleotide sequence: TGTGCCAGCAGCTTAACGACTAGCGGGACTAAAAACATTCAGTACTTC.